What follows are 32 T cell receptor beta chains derived from one specimen sequenced in a study of cytomegalovirus exposure and HLA in healthy donors. TCRdb keeps only in-frame clones here, not all; method: immunoSEQ multiplex PCR. The table has approximately 200,000 clones, about 90% seen once. Sequencing was done on a sample of PBMCs. The receptors derive from a woman aged 18-29 years in good health and CMV-seronegative.

The chain carries TRBV7-2 and TRBJ2-5; TRBD2 agrees at 10 bases. Per the germline V gene, CDR1 is SGHTA and CDR2 is FQGNSA. Unmatched junction bases numbered 3, after V lost 1 base and J lost 1 base. CDR3 length equals 16 residues. CDR3 DNA: TGTGCCAGCAGCTTAGTACCTAGCGGGGGCCAAGAGACCCAGTACTTC. This gives the protein CASSLVPSGGQETQYF.

V is TRBV29-1 and J is TRBJ2-2; perhaps TRBD1 as D (6 bases). This CDR3 spans 16 amino acids. Trimming stripped 7 bases from V and 6 bases from J, with 24 bases between. Germline V gene data show CDR1 as SQVTM and CDR2 as ANQGSEA. In DNA form, the CDR3 reads TGCAGCGCCTTACACCCGGGACACTTTAGATCCGGGGAGCTGTTTTTT. This codes for CSALHPGHFRSGELFF.

V is TRBV6-1 and J is TRBJ1-1; perhaps TRBD1 as D (6 bases). Trimming pared 2 bases from V and 5 bases from J, leaving 15 bases between. CDR1 and CDR2 (germline): MNHNS, SASEGT. The CDR3 runs to 15 residues. The CDR3 sequence: CASSERLGGGTEAFF. CDR3 DNA: TGTGCCAGCAGTGAACGATTAGGGGGGGGGACTGAAGCTTTCTTT.

The rearrangement links TRBV9 to TRBJ2-7, with unresolved D. The germline V gene encodes CDR1 SGDLS and CDR2 YYNGEE. The germline V and J ends were trimmed by 0 bases and 2 bases, with 6 bases remaining between them. The CDR3 runs to 13 residues. CDR3 in amino acids: CASSVGPTYEQYF. The CDR3 DNA reads TGTGCCAGCAGCGTAGGGCCGACCTACGAGCAGTACTTC.

V and J are TRBV6-5 and TRBJ1-3; 8 bases fit TRBD1. The V gene end was trimmed by 6 bases and the J gene end by 0 bases; junction bases not matched to a gene: 4. The germline V gene encodes CDR1 MNHEY and CDR2 SVGAGI. The CDR3 runs 15 residues. CDR3 sequence: CASRGQALSGNTIYF. The CDR3 nucleotides read TGTGCCAGCAGGGGACAGGCCCTCTCTGGAAACACCATATATTTT.

The chain is built from TRBV2 and TRBJ1-2; perhaps TRBD1 as D (5 bases). The CDR3 spans 13 residues. Trimming took 11 bases from V and 4 from J, leaving 17 bases between them. Germline CDR1 reads SNHLY; CDR2 reads FYNNEI. This CDR3 reads CARTWQGGYGYTF. The CDR3 DNA is TGTGCCCGGACGTGGCAGGGTGGCTATGGCTACACCTTC.

The chain joins TRBV14 to TRBJ1-2; TRBD1 is a possible D gene (5 bases). Germline values: CDR1 SGHDN, CDR2 FVKESK. The CDR3 is 14 residues long. Trimming removed 4 bases from V and 7 bases from J, with 16 bases in between. The CDR3 nucleotides are TGTGCCAGCAGCCTTAAATCACAGGCTAGTGGCTACACCTTC. Its translation is CASSLKSQASGYTF. Based on the CDR3 plus reference TRBV14 and TRBJ1-2, the full variable domain is EAGVTQFPSHSVIEKGQTVTLRCDPISGHDNLYWYRRVMGKEIKFLLHFVKESKQDESGMPNNRFLAERTGGTYSTLKVQPAELEDSGVYFCASSLKSQASGYTFGSGTRLTVV.

This clone has more than one count but fewer than ten. The V and J genes are TRBV18 and TRBJ1-1, with TRBD1 matching over 8 bases. The CDR3 length is 13 residues. Germline assignment: CDR1 KGHSH and CDR2 LQKENI. The V segment lost 9 bases and the J segment 0 bases; nucleotides outside the gene matches: 3. The chain's CDR3 is CARHRGLNTEAFF. In DNA form, the CDR3 reads TGTGCCAGGCACAGGGGGTTGAACACTGAAGCTTTCTTT.

This clone was recorded once. This chain links TRBV19 with TRBJ1-2; D perhaps matches TRBD1 (6 bases). Germline V gene sequence: CDR1 LNHDA, CDR2 SQIVND (reference sequence). This CDR3 comprises 14 residues. V was shortened by 6 bases and J by 1 base, with 12 bases between the two germline ends. DNA for the CDR3: TGTGCCAGTAGCCCCGGACAGTTTAACTATGGCTACACCTTC. Translation: CASSPGQFNYGYTF. Full variable domain (missing parts from reference TRBV19 and TRBJ1-2): DGGITQSPKYLFRKEGQNVTLSCEQNLNHDAMYWYRQDPGQGLRLIYYSQIVNDFQKGDIAEGYSVSREKKESFPLTVTSAQKNPTAFYLCASSPGQFNYGYTFGSGTRLTVV.

V gene TRBV6-5 combines with J gene TRBJ1-5, with TRBD1 matching over 7 bases. After removal of 5 bases from V and 3 bases from J, the junction contained 7 bases not matched to a gene. This CDR3 spans 15 amino acids. From germline, CDR1 is MNHEY and CDR2 SVGAGI. The CDR3 DNA follows: TGTGCCAGCAGTACCCAGGGGGTCCCCAATCAGCCCCAGCATTTT. Encoded protein: CASSTQGVPNQPQHF.

This clone has only one observation. This chain links TRBV18 with TRBJ2-1, with D unclear. This CDR3 spans 11 amino acids. The germline gives CDR1 KGHSH, CDR2 LQKENI. The V end was cut by 6 bases, the J end by 4 bases, with 4 bases between. The CDR3 here is CASSEYNEQFF. DNA of the CDR3: TGTGCCAGCTCTGAGTACAATGAGCAGTTCTTC.

This clone was detected only a few times. The rearrangement joins TRBV7-9 to TRBJ1-2, with D unresolved. Germline V CDR1 and CDR2: SEHNR, FQNEAQ (reference sequence). The CDR3 runs 15 residues. Between the trimmed V and J ends, which lost 5 bases and 3 bases, there was a span of 16 bases. The CDR3 DNA reads TGTGCCAGCAGCCCTTTGTTGGGCGGGGACTATGGCTACACCTTC. Translating gives CASSPLLGGDYGYTF.

The chain joins TRBV28 to TRBJ1-5, with 9 positions matching TRBD1. V shed 5 bases, J shed 5 bases, and the junction held 13 bases outside the gene matches. The CDR3 is 17 amino acids. Germline values: CDR1 MDHEN, CDR2 SYDVKM. The CDR3 nucleotides are TGTGCCAGCAGTAGCTGGACAGGGACAGGGAGGCATCAGCCCCAGCATTTT. It yields the protein CASSSWTGTGRHQPQHF.

The chain combines TRBV4-2 with TRBJ2-3, with 11 bases fitting TRBD2. From germline, CDR1 is LGHNA and CDR2 YNFKEQ. V lost 1 base to trimming and J lost 3 bases; unmatched junction nucleotides: 6. There are 17 residues in the CDR3. The CDR3, as DNA: TGTGCCAGCAGCCAAGTTCGGGCTAGCGGGAGGACAGATACGCAGTATTTT. This gives the protein CASSQVRASGRTDTQYF.

The CDR3 region has the DNA TGCGCCAGCAGCTTGGGCATTACCGGGACTAGCGGGATGGTGAGCTCCTACAATGAGCAGTTCTTC. It specifies CASSLGITGTSGMVSSYNEQFF. V is TRBV5-1 and J is TRBJ2-1; 13 bases are a match to TRBD2. The CDR3 is made up of 22 amino acids. CDR1 is SGHRS and CDR2 is YFSETQ in the germline V gene. The J segment lost 0 bases and the V segment lost 0 bases, leaving 15 bases of the junction unmatched.

In this sample, this clone turned up a few times. V and J are TRBV7-2 and TRBJ2-7, with D possibly being TRBD2 (6 bases). V was trimmed by 5 bases and J by 0 bases, leaving 11 bases between them. The CDR3 consists of 14 residues. Germline V gene data show CDR1 as SGHTA and CDR2 as FQGNSA. As DNA, the CDR3 is TGTGCCAGCAGCCTATCGGGACTCTCCTACGAGCAGTACTTC. Encoded protein: CASSLSGLSYEQYF.

This chain joins TRBV6-5 and TRBJ2-1, with TRBD2 as a possible D gene (6 bases). This CDR3 region has 12 residues. CDR1 is MNHEY and CDR2 is SVGAGI in the germline V gene. The V end lost 5 bases, the J end lost 6 bases, and 8 bases lay between the germline ends. CDR3 residues: CASSRRGNEQFF. The CDR3 region has the DNA TGTGCCAGCAGTAGGCGGGGCAATGAGCAGTTCTTC.

This clone was detected only once. This chain connects TRBV25-1 to TRBJ2-5; TRBD2 matches at 7 bases. The CDR3 sequence is 14 residues long. J gave up 2 bases and V 4 bases, and 4 bases lay outside the gene matches. CDR1 and CDR2 (germline): MGHDK, SYGVNS. The CDR3 DNA follows: TGTGCCAGCAGTGGACCAGCGGGGCAAGAGACCCAGTACTTC. As protein: CASSGPAGQETQYF.

This sequence joins TRBV5-1 and TRBJ2-3; D possibly corresponds to TRBD2 (5 bases). The length of the CDR3 is 15 residues. Deletions cut 4 bases from V and 0 bases from J, with 12 bases between. Germline V gene data show CDR1 as SGHRS and CDR2 as YFSETQ. Here the CDR3 DNA reads TGCGCCAGCAGCGGCCGGGATTTTAGCACAGATACGCAGTATTTT. It is translated as CASSGRDFSTDTQYF.

The chain uses TRBV10-3 and TRBJ2-7, with 11 bases lining up with TRBD1. The CDR3 consists of 19 residues. Germline CDR1 and CDR2: ENHRY and SYGVKD. The trim removed 0 bases at V and 0 bases at J, leaving 10 bases unmatched. In DNA form, the CDR3 reads TGTGCCATCAGTGAGTCGGGGTTCCCCGGGACAGGGGGCTCCTACGAGCAGTACTTC. Its translation: CAISESGFPGTGGSYEQYF.

The chain uses TRBV28 and TRBJ2-5; the match to TRBD1 covers 8 bases. This CDR3 has 13 residues. Losses at the gene ends were 5 bases for V and 5 bases for J; bases not matched to a gene: 4. Germline assignment: CDR1 MDHEN and CDR2 SYDVKM. The CDR3 spells CASSGGQEETQYF. The DNA for the CDR3 is TGTGCCAGCAGTGGGGGACAGGAGGAGACCCAGTACTTC.

The rearrangement joins TRBV5-4 to TRBJ2-7; possible D gene TRBD2, 6 bases. Germline V gene sequence: CDR1 SGHNT, CDR2 YYREEE (reference sequence). The CDR3 contains 14 residues. The V end was cut by 2 bases, the J end by 2 bases, with 11 bases between. CDR3 sequence reads: CASSLQGTAYEQYF. CDR3 bases: TGTGCCAGCAGCTTACAAGGGACTGCCTACGAGCAGTACTTC.

The rearrangement links TRBV30 to TRBJ1-4, with 9 bases fitting TRBD1. The J segment lost 5 bases and the V segment lost 2 bases, leaving 6 bases of the junction unmatched. From germline, CDR1 is GTSNPN and CDR2 SVGIG (reference sequence). The CDR3 spans 15 residues. The CDR3 loop reads CAWSPGQGRNEKLFF. CDR3 sequence (DNA): TGTGCCTGGAGTCCGGGACAGGGCCGAAATGAAAAACTGTTTTTT.

This clone was picked up one time. V gene TRBV6-6 combines with J gene TRBJ1-5; 8 positions match TRBD1. The trim removed 8 bases at V and 7 bases at J, leaving 10 bases unmatched. Germline V gives CDR1 MNHNY, CDR2 SVGAGI (reference sequence). This CDR3 region has 14 residues. Here the CDR3 DNA reads TGTGCCAGCGGGCGGGACAGGCCTCGACAGCCCCAGCATTTT. This codes for CASGRDRPRQPQHF.

The chain uses TRBV19 and TRBJ2-1; 7 positions match TRBD1. Germline CDR1 and CDR2: LNHDA and SQIVND (reference sequence). The CDR3 totals 14 residues. J lost 5 bases, V lost 6 bases, and 7 bases had no gene match. CDR3 residues: CASRIQGLNNEQFF. The CDR3 nucleotides read TGTGCCAGTAGAATACAGGGGTTGAACAATGAGCAGTTCTTC.

A remark on this clone: An end of the junction differs from the germline gene, which may be a read error. The gene calls are TRBV30 and TRBJ1-2; TRBD1 matches 9 bases. Per the germline V gene, CDR1 is GTSNPN and CDR2 is SVGIG (reference sequence). The CDR3 loop spans 13 amino acids. CDR3 sequence reads: CAGSTGGAWGYTF. The CDR3 nucleotides are TGTGCCGGGAGCACAGGGGGCGCATGGGGCTACACCTTC.

Concerning this clone itself: In the same sample, other DNA sequences code for this CDR3. The J gene is TRBJ2-2, the V gene TRBV5-1; the D gene is possibly TRBD2 (6 bases). V was shortened by 0 bases and J by 2 bases, with 11 bases between the two germline ends. The germline V gene encodes CDR1 SGHRS and CDR2 YFSETQ. This CDR3 is built from 16 residues. The CDR3 DNA follows: TGCGCCAGCAGCTTGGGGGCGGGAAGAAACACCGGGGAGCTGTTTTTT. It yields the protein CASSLGAGRNTGELFF.

The chain couples TRBV19 to TRBJ2-5; weak D call: TRBD1 (6 bases). The germline V and J ends were trimmed by 4 bases and 3 bases, with 12 bases remaining between them. Germline V gene data show CDR1 as LNHDA and CDR2 as SQIVND (reference sequence). The CDR3 spans 14 residues. CDR3 amino acids: CASSKQGPEETQYF. CDR3 bases: TGTGCCAGTAGTAAACAGGGTCCCGAAGAGACCCAGTACTTC.

The rearrangement links TRBV6-5 to TRBJ1-4; possible D gene TRBD1, 6 bases. The V gene's germline CDR1 is MNHEY and CDR2 SVGAGI. Between the trimmed V and J ends, which lost 2 bases and 8 bases, there was a span of 12 bases. The CDR3 extends over 14 amino acids. The CDR3: CASSYGGAGEKLFF. The CDR3 DNA sequence: TGTGCCAGCAGTTACGGGGGGGCAGGGGAAAAACTGTTTTTT.

The chain is built from TRBV13 and TRBJ1-5; D is unresolved. V was pared by 3 bases and J by 2 bases, with 8 bases between. This CDR3 has 14 residues. CDR1 is PRHDT, CDR2 FYEKMQ, per germline (reference sequence). Written as DNA, the CDR3 is TGTGCCAGCAGCTTCGGTCAGGGCAATCAGCCCCAGCATTTT. Translated: CASSFGQGNQPQHF.

The chain links TRBV7-2 to TRBJ1-2; 7 bases are a match to TRBD1. V trimming: 0 bases; J trimming: 0 bases; junction bases outside the gene matches: 4. The CDR3 consists of 16 residues. Per the germline V gene, CDR1 is SGHTA and CDR2 is FQGNSA. The CDR3 here is CASSLAPGTANYGYTF. Written as DNA, the CDR3 is TGTGCCAGCAGCTTAGCGCCCGGGACAGCTAACTATGGCTACACCTTC.

The J gene is TRBJ1-4, the V gene TRBV7-9; 9 nucleotides align to TRBD1. The length of the CDR3 is 15 residues. From germline, CDR1 is SEHNR and CDR2 FQNEAQ (reference sequence). J was trimmed by 8 bases and V by 5 bases; bases with no gene match: 9. CDR3 protein: CASSPPQGAMEKLFF. As DNA, the CDR3 is TGTGCCAGCAGCCCTCCACAGGGGGCGATGGAAAAACTGTTTTTT.